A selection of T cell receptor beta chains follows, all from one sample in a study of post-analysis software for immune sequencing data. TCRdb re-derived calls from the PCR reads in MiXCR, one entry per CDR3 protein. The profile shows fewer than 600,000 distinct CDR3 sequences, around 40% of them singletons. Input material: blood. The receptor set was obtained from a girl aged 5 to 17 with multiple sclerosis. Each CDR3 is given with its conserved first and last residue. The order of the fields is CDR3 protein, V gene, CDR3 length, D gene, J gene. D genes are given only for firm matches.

CDR3 protein: CSVEPTGMGVSYEQYF
V gene: TRBV29-1
CDR3 length: 16
D gene: TRBD1
J gene: TRBJ2-7

CDR3 protein: CAIRTGLAGGPGQETQYF
V gene: TRBV10-3
CDR3 length: 18
D gene: TRBD2
J gene: TRBJ2-5

CDR3 protein: CSARDIISPYNEQFF
V gene: TRBV20-1
CDR3 length: 15
D gene: -
J gene: TRBJ2-1

CDR3 protein: CASSQSAGGSYEQYF
V gene: TRBV11-3
CDR3 length: 15
D gene: -
J gene: TRBJ2-7

CDR3 protein: CASRRTSGPPSTDTQYF
V gene: TRBV6-9
CDR3 length: 17
D gene: TRBD2
J gene: TRBJ2-3

CDR3 protein: CASSSRDRTYNEQFF
V gene: TRBV9
CDR3 length: 15
D gene: TRBD1
J gene: TRBJ2-1

CDR3 protein: CASSVLAGGSTDTQYF
V gene: TRBV9
CDR3 length: 16
D gene: TRBD2
J gene: TRBJ2-3

CDR3 protein: CASSLPDRGLYEQYF
V gene: TRBV5-1
CDR3 length: 15
D gene: TRBD1
J gene: TRBJ2-7

CDR3 protein: CATSRSSKTYEQYF
V gene: TRBV15
CDR3 length: 14
D gene: -
J gene: TRBJ2-7

CDR3 protein: CASSSLGEQYF
V gene: TRBV12-3/TRBV12-4
CDR3 length: 11
D gene: -
J gene: TRBJ2-7

CDR3 protein: CASSFGVLPEQYF
V gene: TRBV28
CDR3 length: 13
D gene: -
J gene: TRBJ2-7

CDR3 protein: CSVLGGGSSGEFF
V gene: TRBV29-1
CDR3 length: 13
D gene: -
J gene: TRBJ2-1

CDR3 protein: CASSHRTSGNYEQYF
V gene: TRBV4-1
CDR3 length: 15
D gene: TRBD2
J gene: TRBJ2-7

CDR3 protein: CASSPMTGTGDREQYF
V gene: TRBV5-1
CDR3 length: 16
D gene: TRBD1
J gene: TRBJ2-7

CDR3 protein: CSAVDPSGYEQYF
V gene: TRBV20-1
CDR3 length: 13
D gene: -
J gene: TRBJ2-7

CDR3 protein: CSASLDRASGANVLTF
V gene: TRBV20-1
CDR3 length: 16
D gene: TRBD1
J gene: TRBJ2-6

CDR3 protein: CSARVLAGPPWGNEQFF
V gene: TRBV20-1
CDR3 length: 17
D gene: TRBD2
J gene: TRBJ2-1

CDR3 protein: CASSLVRAGGYTF
V gene: TRBV7-8
CDR3 length: 13
D gene: -
J gene: TRBJ1-2

CDR3 protein: CASSSGTQPYNEQFF
V gene: TRBV27
CDR3 length: 15
D gene: -
J gene: TRBJ2-1

CDR3 protein: CASSQSRLAGTDTQYF
V gene: TRBV4-1
CDR3 length: 16
D gene: TRBD2
J gene: TRBJ2-3

CDR3 protein: CASSLVGQFRKETQYF
V gene: TRBV12-3/TRBV12-4
CDR3 length: 16
D gene: -
J gene: TRBJ2-5

CDR3 protein: CACSSKRETDTQYF
V gene: TRBV6-5
CDR3 length: 14
D gene: TRBD2
J gene: TRBJ2-3

CDR3 protein: CASSRTGDTTEAFF
V gene: TRBV6-1
CDR3 length: 14
D gene: TRBD1
J gene: TRBJ1-1

CDR3 protein: CASSYAVRGTEQYF
V gene: TRBV6-6
CDR3 length: 14
D gene: -
J gene: TRBJ2-5

CDR3 protein: CSVETSGRDTGELFF
V gene: TRBV29-1
CDR3 length: 15
D gene: TRBD2
J gene: TRBJ2-2

CDR3 protein: CASKPGLAEGSEQFF
V gene: TRBV6-5
CDR3 length: 15
D gene: TRBD2
J gene: TRBJ2-1

CDR3 protein: CASSDMTGGSYGYTF
V gene: TRBV6-5
CDR3 length: 15
D gene: TRBD1
J gene: TRBJ1-2

CDR3 protein: CASSLVGGPSYNEQFF
V gene: TRBV5-1
CDR3 length: 16
D gene: TRBD2
J gene: TRBJ2-1

CDR3 protein: CASSPRQGSGEQYF
V gene: TRBV9
CDR3 length: 14
D gene: -
J gene: TRBJ2-7

CDR3 protein: CASSSLSREQYF
V gene: TRBV2
CDR3 length: 12
D gene: -
J gene: -

CDR3 protein: CASSLRSFYEQYF
V gene: TRBV18
CDR3 length: 13
D gene: -
J gene: TRBJ2-7

CDR3 protein: CSALLAGISYEQYF
V gene: TRBV29-1
CDR3 length: 14
D gene: TRBD2
J gene: TRBJ2-7

CDR3 protein: CASGGASGSGEQFF
V gene: TRBV2
CDR3 length: 14
D gene: TRBD2
J gene: TRBJ2-1

CDR3 protein: CASSDHQGSYEQYF
V gene: TRBV7-9
CDR3 length: 14
D gene: -
J gene: TRBJ2-7

CDR3 protein: CAISFGETHGYTF
V gene: TRBV6-1
CDR3 length: 13
D gene: -
J gene: TRBJ1-2

CDR3 protein: CASSILDSYNEQFF
V gene: TRBV19
CDR3 length: 14
D gene: -
J gene: TRBJ2-1

CDR3 protein: CASSFQQETQYF
V gene: TRBV12-3/TRBV12-4
CDR3 length: 12
D gene: -
J gene: TRBJ2-5

CDR3 protein: CASSLEGQHVGEQFF
V gene: TRBV7-6
CDR3 length: 15
D gene: TRBD1
J gene: TRBJ2-1

CDR3 protein: CASSSWDFRSNEQFF
V gene: TRBV11-2
CDR3 length: 15
D gene: -
J gene: TRBJ2-1

CDR3 protein: CASSQDIRLAEWHEQFF
V gene: TRBV4-1
CDR3 length: 17
D gene: TRBD2
J gene: TRBJ2-1

CDR3 protein: CASSWQGGRTEAFF
V gene: TRBV7-2
CDR3 length: 14
D gene: TRBD1
J gene: TRBJ1-1

CDR3 protein: CATSGPRGGPSTDTQYF
V gene: TRBV24-1
CDR3 length: 17
D gene: -
J gene: TRBJ2-3

CDR3 protein: CASSLDAYTDTQYF
V gene: TRBV5-5
CDR3 length: 14
D gene: -
J gene: TRBJ2-3

CDR3 protein: CATSRKRERRSGANVLTF
V gene: TRBV15
CDR3 length: 18
D gene: -
J gene: TRBJ2-6

CDR3 protein: CASSVSGETQYF
V gene: TRBV7-8
CDR3 length: 12
D gene: -
J gene: TRBJ2-5

CDR3 protein: CASRQGGSETQYF
V gene: TRBV11-2
CDR3 length: 13
D gene: -
J gene: -

CDR3 protein: CASSPQGQRANEQFF
V gene: TRBV12-3/TRBV12-4
CDR3 length: 15
D gene: -
J gene: TRBJ2-1

CDR3 protein: CATSGTSGSGSADTQYF
V gene: TRBV6-6
CDR3 length: 17
D gene: TRBD2
J gene: TRBJ2-3

CDR3 protein: CSVGTPSTDTQYF
V gene: TRBV29-1
CDR3 length: 13
D gene: -
J gene: TRBJ2-3

CDR3 protein: CASSLGQGALVYNEQFF
V gene: TRBV27
CDR3 length: 17
D gene: TRBD1
J gene: TRBJ2-1

CDR3 protein: CVSSQVKGDTDTQYF
V gene: TRBV4-2
CDR3 length: 15
D gene: -
J gene: TRBJ2-3